The 24 T cell receptor beta chains in this list originate from one sample, sequenced in a study of T cell responses to AZD1222 COVID-19 vaccine. Repertoires were generated with immunoSEQ multiplex PCR, while TCRdb's copy carries only in-frame clones and drops some. Found here are about 81,000 clones, approximately 90% of them singletons; the top ten hold 8%. The source was peripheral blood, collected 28 days after the second AZD1222 dose. Receptor source: an adult who received the AZD1222 COVID-19 vaccine.

The chain combines TRBV30 with TRBJ1-5, with D possibly being TRBD1 (6 bases). CDR1 GTSNPN and CDR2 SVGIG come from the germline V gene (reference sequence). This CDR3 is 15 amino acids long. Trimming removed 2 bases at V and 0 bases at J, with 11 bases between. CDR3: CAWSPIGGSNQPQHF. The CDR3 DNA reads TGTGCCTGGAGTCCCATAGGGGGTAGCAATCAGCCCCAGCATTTT.

This clone was seen a single time. CDR3: CASSFTRDEQFF. The CDR3 nucleotides are TGTGCCAGCAGTTTTACACGGGATGAGCAGTTCTTC. The V call is TRBV28, the J call TRBJ2-1; D unclear. This CDR3 spans 12 amino acids. The V end was cut by 3 bases, the J end by 8 bases, with 8 bases between. From germline, CDR1 is MDHEN and CDR2 SYDVKM.

The V gene is TRBV6-5, the J gene TRBJ2-7; 12 positions match TRBD2. V lost 1 base to trimming and J lost 5 bases; unmatched junction nucleotides: 6. The CDR3 spans 16 residues. The V gene's germline CDR1 is MNHEY and CDR2 SVGAGI. The CDR3 here is CASSYWGTSGLHEQYF. The CDR3 region has the DNA TGTGCCAGCAGTTACTGGGGGACTAGCGGGCTCCACGAGCAGTACTTC.

This chain uses TRBV11-3 with TRBJ2-7; D gene unclear. Germline lookup yields CDR1 SGHNT and CDR2 YENEEA. Trimming took 2 bases from V and 5 from J, leaving 13 bases between them. The CDR3 spans 14 residues. CDR3 in amino acids: CASSLLQVAHEQYF. The CDR3 DNA is TGTGCCAGCAGCTTACTGCAGGTGGCACACGAGCAGTACTTC.

The chain links TRBV29-1 to TRBJ2-7, with no clear D. The germline V and J ends were trimmed by 5 bases and 2 bases, with 10 bases remaining between them. Germline-derived CDR1 and CDR2 are SQVTM and ANQGSEA. The CDR3 spans 12 residues. Here the CDR3 reads CSVSIDTYEQYF. In DNA, the CDR3 is TGCAGCGTTTCGATCGATACCTACGAGCAGTACTTC.

The V and J genes are TRBV2 and TRBJ1-3; D is possibly TRBD1 (5 bases). The CDR3 totals 12 residues. Germline-derived CDR1 and CDR2 are SNHLY and FYNNEI. V was shortened by 11 bases and J by 5 bases, with 13 bases between the two germline ends. DNA for the CDR3: TGTGCCGGGACCGAAAGTCGAAACACCATATATTTT. It translates to CAGTESRNTIYF.

V is TRBV12-3 or TRBV12-4 and J is TRBJ1-3; D gene uncertain. The ends were cut back, 5 bases at V and 4 bases at J, with 9 bases in the middle. This CDR3 spans 13 amino acids. CDR3 amino acids: CASSRLQGNTIYF. As DNA, the CDR3 is TGTGCCAGCAGTCGGCTACAGGGAAACACCATATATTTT.

The chain carries TRBV3-1 (or the pseudogene TRBV3-2) and TRBJ1-1, with D perhaps TRBD1 (5 bases). The germline V gene has CDR1 LGHDT and CDR2 YNNKEL (reference sequence). Deletions cut 4 bases from V and 1 base from J, with 16 bases between. This CDR3 comprises 16 residues. The CDR3 spells CASSRALDRPNTEAFF. DNA for the CDR3: TGTGCCAGCAGCCGCGCGTTAGACAGACCGAACACTGAAGCTTTCTTT.

This sequence joins TRBV19 and TRBJ2-7, with D unresolved. The CDR3 runs to 15 residues. The germline CDR1 and CDR2 sequences are LNHDA and SQIVND (reference sequence). Trimming pared 4 bases from V and 2 bases from J, leaving 15 bases between. The CDR3 is CASSSPGQSPYEQYF. CDR3 in DNA: TGTGCCAGTAGTAGTCCGGGCCAGAGTCCCTACGAGCAGTACTTC.

The V gene is TRBV27, the J gene TRBJ2-1, with TRBD2 as a possible D gene (6 bases). The CDR3 extends over 15 amino acids. With 0 bases removed from V and 3 bases from J, the gap between germline ends came to 9 bases. Germline lookup yields CDR1 MNHEY and CDR2 SMNVEV (reference sequence). The CDR3 protein is CASSLSGGDYNEQFF. The CDR3 region has the DNA TGTGCCAGCAGTTTATCGGGCGGGGACTACAATGAGCAGTTCTTC.

The V call is TRBV30, the J call TRBJ1-4, with D uncertain. CDR3 length: 15 residues. Germline V CDR1 and CDR2: GTSNPN, SVGIG (reference sequence). V was cut by 2 bases and J by 4 bases, with 14 bases left in between. In DNA form, the CDR3 reads TGTGCCTGGAGTACCCTGGGCTCGGGTAATGAAAAACTGTTTTTT. This encodes CAWSTLGSGNEKLFF.

The chain couples TRBV7-9 to TRBJ2-7, with D hard to call. Germline values: CDR1 SEHNR, CDR2 FQNEAQ (reference sequence). The CDR3 length is 10 residues. V shed 10 bases and J shed 5 bases, with 9 bases lying between them. Here the CDR3 reads CAIAPNEQYF. CDR3 bases: TGTGCCATAGCCCCGAACGAGCAGTACTTC.

The gene calls are TRBV11-2 and TRBJ1-1; perhaps TRBD1 as D (6 bases). The CDR3 covers 15 residues. Germline CDR1 is SGHAT and CDR2 is FQNNGV. Trimming took off 4 bases at V and 2 bases at J, with 14 bases between the two ends. CDR3 loop: CASSSSGTINTEAFF. The CDR3 DNA reads as TGTGCCAGCAGCTCCTCCGGGACAATCAACACTGAAGCTTTCTTT.

This chain links TRBV28 with TRBJ1-3; 10 positions match TRBD1. CDR3 length: 14 residues. CDR1 is MDHEN, CDR2 SYDVKM, per germline. Unmatched junction bases numbered 3, after V lost 5 bases and J lost 5 bases. CDR3 loop: CASSRGQGRNTIYF. The CDR3 DNA reads as TGTGCCAGCAGTCGGGGACAGGGGAGAAACACCATATATTTT. Supplemented by reference TRBV28 and TRBJ1-3, the full variable domain reads DVKVTQSSRYLVKRTGEKVFLECVQDMDHENMFWYRQDPGLGLRLIYFSYDVKMKEKGDIPEGYSVSREKKERFSLILESASTNQTSMYLCASSRGQGRNTIYFGEGSWLTVV.

CDR3 in amino acids: CASSRGGAYGYTF. The DNA for the CDR3 is TGTGCCAGCAGCCGAGGGGGAGCCTATGGCTACACCTTC. The J gene is TRBJ1-2, the V gene TRBV3-1 (or the pseudogene TRBV3-2), with a possible D match to TRBD1 (6 bases). CDR1 and CDR2 from the germline V gene are LGHDT and YNNKEL (reference sequence). V was cut by 4 bases and J by 4 bases, with 10 bases left in between. The CDR3 sequence is 13 residues long.

This clone was seen a single time. The chain recombines TRBV2 with TRBJ2-1, with unresolved D. Germline values: CDR1 SNHLY, CDR2 FYNNEI. Trimming removed 3 bases at V and 3 bases at J, with 6 bases between. The CDR3 covers 13 residues. The CDR3 here is CASSDSNYNEQFF. The CDR3 coding sequence is TGTGCCAGCAGTGACAGTAACTACAATGAGCAGTTCTTC.

This clone occurred once. The chain combines TRBV12-5 with TRBJ2-3; no definite D call. In germline, CDR1 is LGHNT, CDR2 FRNRAP. The CDR3 is 11 amino acids. V lost 5 bases to trimming and J lost 6 bases, with 6 bases between them. DNA of the CDR3: TGTGCTAGTGGTGAACGGGATACGCAGTATTTT. Protein: CASGERDTQYF.

The rearrangement links TRBV7-2 to TRBJ1-1; no firm D call. The CDR3 is 14 residues long. Trimming took 3 bases from V and 2 from J, leaving 10 bases between them. Germline V lookup: CDR1 SGHTA, CDR2 FQGNSA. CDR3 nucleotide sequence: TGTGCCAGCAGCTTGTCGGCTAAAAACACTGAAGCTTTCTTT. Translated, it gives CASSLSAKNTEAFF. The entire variable domain, with the rest obtained from reference TRBV7-2 and TRBJ1-1, is as follows: GAGVSQSPSNKVTEKGKDVELRCDPISGHTALYWYRQSLGQGLEFLIYFQGNSAPDKSGLPSDRFSAERTGGSVSTLTIQRTQQEDSAVYLCASSLSAKNTEAFFGQGTRLTVV.

This sequence joins TRBV28 and TRBJ1-5; no reliable D call. With 1 base removed from V and 6 bases from J, the gap between germline ends came to 7 bases. CDR3 length equals 13 residues. In germline, CDR1 is MDHEN, CDR2 SYDVKM. CDR3 nucleotides: TGTGCCAGCAGTTTATTTTCCCTTCAGCCCCAGCATTTT. As protein: CASSLFSLQPQHF.

J is TRBJ2-7 and V is TRBV5-1; 8 bases match TRBD1. The germline CDR1 and CDR2 sequences are SGHRS and YFSETQ. The CDR3 spans 15 residues. The V and J ends lost 2 bases and 2 bases, in that order; junction bases with no gene match: 6. In nucleotides, the CDR3 is TGCGCCAGCAGCTTTGCGACAGGGGACACCTACGAGCAGTACTTC. Translated: CASSFATGDTYEQYF.

This rearrangement joins TRBV7-8 to TRBJ2-1, with 11 bases matching TRBD2. Germline V gene data show CDR1 as SGHVS and CDR2 as FQNEAQ. This CDR3 contains 16 residues. Unmatched junction bases numbered 10, after V lost 4 bases and J lost 8 bases. CDR3 sequence: CASSSGGLAVGDEQFF. CDR3 DNA: TGTGCCAGCAGCTCGGGGGGACTAGCGGTCGGCGATGAGCAGTTCTTC.

The gene calls are TRBV5-1 and TRBJ1-3, with D unresolved. V lost 4 bases and J 0 bases, leaving 11 bases between the germline ends. This CDR3 is built from 15 residues. The V gene's germline CDR1 is SGHRS and CDR2 YFSETQ. The CDR3 DNA follows: TGCGCCAGCAGCACCGGAGGAACCTCTGGAAACACCATATATTTT. Its protein is CASSTGGTSGNTIYF.

This clone is a singleton in its sample. The chain joins TRBV7-8 to TRBJ1-1; possibly TRBD1 for D (5 bases). This CDR3 is 14 amino acids long. The V end lost 5 bases, the J end lost 1 base, and 11 bases lay between the germline ends. In germline, CDR1 is SGHVS, CDR2 FQNEAQ. CDR3 sequence: CASSPDRRNTEAFF. The DNA of the CDR3 is TGTGCCAGCAGCCCAGACAGACGGAACACTGAAGCTTTCTTT. Together with reference TRBV7-8 and TRBJ1-1, the CDR3 gives the full variable domain: GAGVSQSPRYKVAKRGQDVALRCDPISGHVSLFWYQQALGQGPEFLTYFQNEAQLDKSGLPSDRFFAERPEGSVSTLKIQRTQQEDSAVYLCASSPDRRNTEAFFGQGTRLTVV.

V usage is TRBV28 and J usage is TRBJ2-7; perhaps TRBD2 as D (5 bases). Between the trimmed V and J ends, which lost 5 bases and 4 bases, there was a span of 9 bases. The CDR3 runs to 12 residues. CDR1 is MDHEN, CDR2 SYDVKM, per germline. The CDR3 nucleotides are TGTGCCAGCAGTCCCCCGGGATACGAGCAGTACTTC. The encoded protein is CASSPPGYEQYF. Full variable domain (missing parts from reference TRBV28 and TRBJ2-7): DVKVTQSSRYLVKRTGEKVFLECVQDMDHENMFWYRQDPGLGLRLIYFSYDVKMKEKGDIPEGYSVSREKKERFSLILESASTNQTSMYLCASSPPGYEQYFGPGTRLTVT.